Presented here are 5 T cell receptor beta chains from one specimen sequenced in a study of shared clonotypes between healthy human individuals. As defined, naive CD8 cells were CD45RO-negative and positively selected for CCR7, with terminally differentiated effector memory CD45RA+ cells excluded. Clones were sequenced by immunoSEQ multiplex PCR, and TCRdb holds only the in-frame ones, with some missing. The sample has some 2.1 million clones, approximately 94% seen once. Sequenced: naive CD8+ T cells sorted from blood. These receptors all stem from a man younger than 35 in good health.

In regard to this clone: Other DNA sequences of this sample code for an identical CDR3. V is TRBV27 and J is TRBJ2-1, with 7 bases lining up with TRBD2. V lost 2 bases to trimming and J lost 7 bases; unmatched junction nucleotides: 5. The CDR3 spans 14 residues. Germline assignment: CDR1 MNHEY and CDR2 SMNVEV (reference sequence). The CDR3 here is CASSLVGAGNEQFF. In DNA, the CDR3 is TGTGCCAGCAGTTTAGTGGGAGCGGGGAATGAGCAGTTCTTC.

The chain joins TRBV9 to TRBJ2-1, with TRBD2 as a possible D gene (5 bases). Germline assignment: CDR1 SGDLS and CDR2 YYNGEE. This CDR3 has 16 amino acids. Trimming removed 2 bases from V and 6 bases from J, with 18 bases in between. The CDR3 is CASSVQPSLAGNEQFF. The CDR3 nucleotides read TGTGCCAGCAGCGTGCAGCCCAGTCTTGCGGGCAATGAGCAGTTCTTC.

V is TRBV7-9 and J is TRBJ2-1; 13 bases line up with TRBD2. The V gene end was trimmed by 6 bases and the J gene end by 5 bases; junction bases not matched to a gene: 7. The CDR3 totals 16 residues. Germline CDR1 SEHNR, CDR2 FQNEAQ (reference sequence). CDR3 coding DNA: TGTGCCAGCAGTTCCTGGACTAGCGGGAGAGACAATGAGCAGTTCTTC. This codes for CASSSWTSGRDNEQFF.

The chain couples TRBV27 to TRBJ2-7, with 8 bases identical to TRBD1. The CDR3 runs to 15 residues. The J segment lost 4 bases and the V segment lost 5 bases, leaving 10 bases of the junction unmatched. Germline CDR1 reads MNHEY; CDR2 reads SMNVEV (reference sequence). Here the CDR3 DNA reads TGTGCCAGCAGTGCTATGACAGGGGAAGGATACGAGCAGTACTTC. This encodes CASSAMTGEGYEQYF.

This chain joins TRBV2 and TRBJ1-2, with a weak D call TRBD1 (6 bases). The V and J ends lost 3 bases and 1 base respectively, with 9 bases between them. The CDR3 is 14 amino acids. CDR1 and CDR2 (germline): SNHLY, FYNNEI. Here the CDR3 DNA reads TGTGCCAGCAGTGATACAGGGAGTAACTATGGCTACACCTTC. Protein product: CASSDTGSNYGYTF.